These 21 T cell receptor beta chains were sequenced from one sample in a study of PD-1 blockade in classical Hodgkin lymphoma. Clones were read by immunoSEQ multiplex PCR, and TCRdb kept only the in-frame ones, dropping some. Of 40,000 to 50,000 clones in the sample, approximately 70% were seen once. This sample's time point: cycle 4 day 1 (C4D1), after less than 7 weeks of nivolumab. With no exception, relapse followed autologous stem cell transplantation in all patients, and brentuximab vedotin exposure varied. Sequenced material: peripheral blood mononuclear cells (PBMCs), taken before the fourth cycle of nivolumab. Receptors originate from a human donor with classical Hodgkin lymphoma.

The V call is TRBV2, the J call TRBJ2-7; perhaps TRBD2 as D (6 bases). Trimming removed 4 bases from V and 0 bases from J, with 16 bases in between. This CDR3 comprises 16 residues. The germline gives CDR1 SNHLY, CDR2 FYNNEI. The CDR3 bases are TGTGCCAGCAGTGCCCTGGGGGACTGGGGCTCCTACGAGCAGTACTTC. This encodes CASSALGDWGSYEQYF.

This clone was observed a handful of times. The rearrangement links TRBV4-3 to TRBJ2-2, with D tentatively TRBD1 (6 bases). V was clipped by 5 bases and J by 0 bases, with 10 bases between them. Germline assignment: CDR1 LGHNA and CDR2 YSLEER. CDR3 size: 15 residues. CDR3 sequence: CASSEDSSNTGELFF. CDR3 DNA: TGCGCCAGCAGCGAGGACAGCTCGAACACCGGGGAGCTGTTTTTT.

This clone was observed a single time. The gene calls are TRBV4-3 and TRBJ2-2; D ambiguous. The ends were cut back, 0 bases at V and 5 bases at J, with 7 bases in the middle. Germline V CDR1 and CDR2: LGHNA, YSLEER. The length of the CDR3 is 14 residues. The CDR3 DNA is TGCGCCAGCAGCCAAGATCGGTTTACCGGGGAGCTGTTTTTT. It encodes CASSQDRFTGELFF.

CDR3 nucleotides: TGCAGCACCTCGGGCCCAGATACGCAGTATTTT. It is translated as CSTSGPDTQYF. This chain connects TRBV29-1 to TRBJ2-3; no reliable D call. This CDR3 comprises 11 residues. The V gene's germline CDR1 is SQVTM and CDR2 ANQGSEA. The V gene lost 8 bases and the J gene lost 4 bases, with 10 bases spanning the gap.

As for this clone: The same CDR3 arises from other DNA sequences in this sample as well. V gene TRBV5-6 combines with J gene TRBJ2-2, with D unresolved. The germline V and J ends were trimmed by 3 bases and 1 base, with 7 bases remaining between them. The CDR3 consists of 14 residues. Germline CDR1 reads SGHDT; CDR2 reads YYEEEE. CDR3 loop: CASSWTVNTGELFF. The CDR3 nucleotides are TGTGCCAGCAGCTGGACGGTGAACACCGGGGAGCTGTTTTTT.

The chain is built from TRBV6-5 and TRBJ1-1, with D possibly TRBD1 on 5 matching bases. The germline V gene encodes CDR1 MNHEY and CDR2 SVGAGI. Deletions cut 4 bases from V and 3 bases from J, with 18 bases between. This CDR3 has 16 residues. The CDR3 sequence: CASSLVGRGADTEAFF. The CDR3, as DNA: TGTGCCAGCAGTTTGGTGGGGAGGGGCGCTGACACTGAAGCTTTCTTT.

The chain is built from TRBV7-9 and TRBJ2-1; the D gene is possibly TRBD1 (5 bases). This CDR3 has 16 amino acids. The V end lost 4 bases, the J end lost 0 bases, and 13 bases lay between the germline ends. The germline V gene has CDR1 SEHNR and CDR2 FQNEAQ (reference sequence). The CDR3 loop is CASSSELGVSYNEQFF. Written as DNA, the CDR3 is TGTGCCAGCAGCTCAGAATTAGGGGTCTCCTACAATGAGCAGTTCTTC. The whole variable domain, remainder taken from reference TRBV7-9 and TRBJ2-1, is DTGVSQNPRHKITKRGQNVTFRCDPISEHNRLYWYRQTLGQGPEFLTYFQNEAQLEKSRLLSDRFSAERPKGSFSTLEIQRTEQGDSAMYLCASSSELGVSYNEQFFGPGTRLTVL.

The gene calls are TRBV4-1 and TRBJ1-3; TRBD1 aligns across 7 bases. The ends lost 1 base at V and 3 bases at J; junction bases unmatched: 6. Germline CDR1 reads MGHRA; CDR2 reads YSYEKL. The CDR3 runs to 16 residues. The CDR3 spells CASSQGQGNFGNTIYF. CDR3 DNA: TGCGCCAGCAGCCAAGGACAGGGAAATTTTGGAAACACCATATATTTT.

This clone appeared once. The rearrangement uses TRBV5-6 and TRBJ1-2, with D perhaps TRBD1 (6 bases). V lost 3 bases and J lost 5, with 23 bases in between. CDR1 is SGHDT, CDR2 YYEEEE, per germline. The CDR3 covers 17 residues. CDR3 in amino acids: CASSSPALGRGNYGYTF. The CDR3 DNA sequence: TGTGCCAGCAGCTCCCCGGCTCTTGGGAGGGGGAATTATGGCTACACCTTC.

The V gene is TRBV28, the J gene TRBJ2-1; weak D call: TRBD2 (5 bases). V was clipped by 1 base and J by 6 bases, with 16 bases between them. CDR3 length: 16 amino acids. In germline, CDR1 is MDHEN, CDR2 SYDVKM. In DNA, the CDR3 is TGTGCCAGCAGTTTATCTGTTAGCGTTCCTTTCAATGAGCAGTTCTTC. Translating gives CASSLSVSVPFNEQFF.

The chain is built from TRBV4-2 and TRBJ2-2; TRBD2 matches 7 bases. With V trimmed by 4 bases and J by 9 bases, 8 bases remained unmatched. This CDR3 contains 14 residues. CDR1 LGHNA and CDR2 YNFKEQ come from the germline V gene. The CDR3 DNA is TGTGCCAGCAGCCGGGCTCGGGGGGAACGGGAGCTGTTTTTT. It codes for CASSRARGERELFF.

This clone was counted between two and nine times. The germline gene is not matched at one end of the junction; a read error may be the cause. This chain links TRBV7-7 with TRBJ2-1; TRBD1 matches 12 bases. Germline loops: CDR1 SSHAT, CDR2 FNYEAQ (reference sequence). CDR3 length equals 15 residues. Here the CDR3 reads CASSLGTGGEDEQFF. The CDR3 bases are TGTGCTAGCAGCTTGGGGACAGGGGGCGAGGATGAGCAGTTCTTC. The whole variable domain, filled in from reference TRBV7-7 and TRBJ2-1, reads GAGVSQSPRYKVTKRGQDVTLRCDPISSHATLYWYQQALGQGPEFLTYFNYEAQPDKSGLPSDRFSAERPEGSISTLTIQRTEQRDSAMYRCASSLGTGGEDEQFFGPGTRLTVL.

This chain uses TRBV5-1 with TRBJ2-1; TRBD2 matches at 10 bases. J was trimmed by 7 bases and V by 5 bases; bases with no gene match: 9. The V gene's germline CDR1 is SGHRS and CDR2 YFSETQ. The CDR3 has 15 residues. The CDR3 loop is CASRPGLASVNEQFF. As DNA, the CDR3 is TGCGCCAGCAGACCGGGACTAGCGAGCGTTAATGAGCAGTTCTTC.

This clone was observed a single time. The chain employs TRBV21-1 and TRBJ1-4; TRBD1 is the table's D call and was not checked against the DNA. TRBV21-1 is listed as a pseudogene. The CDR3 has 13 amino acids. The CDR3 reads CASGRQDYEKLFF. CDR3 nucleotides: TGTGCCAGCGGCCGTCAGGATTATGAAAAACTGTTTTTT.

The V and J genes are TRBV19 and TRBJ2-7, with a possible D match to TRBD1 (5 bases). CDR1 is LNHDA, CDR2 SQIVND, per germline (reference sequence). The CDR3 consists of 12 residues. V gave up 5 bases and J gave up 6 bases, with 11 bases separating them. The CDR3 protein is CASSSSGSEQYF. Written as DNA, the CDR3 is TGTGCCAGTAGTTCATCAGGGTCCGAGCAGTACTTC. Complete variable domain (other parts from reference TRBV19 and TRBJ2-7): DGGITQSPKYLFRKEGQNVTLSCEQNLNHDAMYWYRQDPGQGLRLIYYSQIVNDFQKGDIAEGYSVSREKKESFPLTVTSAQKNPTAFYLCASSSSGSEQYFGPGTRLTVT.

The chain combines TRBV27 with TRBJ2-7, with D uncertain. The CDR3 has 12 residues. Trimming pared 3 bases from V and 5 bases from J, leaving 8 bases between. In germline, CDR1 is MNHEY, CDR2 SMNVEV (reference sequence). The CDR3 nucleotides read TGTGCCAGCAGTTTCTCCCCCAACGAGCAGTACTTC. Protein sequence: CASSFSPNEQYF.

The chain has TRBV6-5 and TRBJ2-1, with D perhaps given as TRBD1 or TRBD2 (6 bases each). The CDR3 totals 12 residues. Trimming removed 4 bases at V and 9 bases at J, with 10 bases between. The germline gives CDR1 MNHEY, CDR2 SVGAGI. In nucleotides, the CDR3 is TGTGCCAGCAGTTTAGGGGGGCGTGAGCAGTTCTTC. It yields the protein CASSLGGREQFF.

The chain links TRBV6-5 to TRBJ2-1, with 7 bases fitting TRBD2. V was pared by 0 bases and J by 0 bases, with 2 bases of the junction left unmatched. The CDR3 loop spans 16 amino acids. Germline assignment: CDR1 MNHEY and CDR2 SVGAGI. The CDR3 loop reads CASSYSGGSSYNEQFF. The CDR3 DNA reads as TGTGCCAGCAGTTACTCGGGGGGGAGCTCCTACAATGAGCAGTTCTTC.

The chain links TRBV29-1 to TRBJ1-2; D remains ambiguous. CDR1 is SQVTM, CDR2 ANQGSEA, per germline. The CDR3 loop spans 13 amino acids. The V end was cut by 2 bases, the J end by 2 bases, with 9 bases between. CDR3 amino acids: CSVEPQRNYGYTF. The CDR3 DNA follows: TGCAGCGTTGAACCCCAGCGAAACTATGGCTACACCTTC.

V and J are TRBV9 and TRBJ1-2, with TRBD1 matching over 9 bases. The length of the CDR3 is 15 residues. V lost 4 bases and J lost 3; bases outside the gene matches: 7. Germline V gene data show CDR1 as SGDLS and CDR2 as YYNGEE. Written as DNA, the CDR3 is TGTGCCAGCAGCATCCGACAGGGGGGGTACTATGGCTACACCTTC. Encoded protein: CASSIRQGGYYGYTF.

The V gene is TRBV11-3, the J gene TRBJ2-2; possible D gene TRBD2, 7 bases. The germline V gene has CDR1 SGHNT and CDR2 YENEEA. V lost 8 bases to trimming and J lost 5 bases, with 15 bases between them. The CDR3 runs 14 residues. The CDR3 region has the DNA TGTGCCAGCTCTCCGGGGGGCCTTACCGGGGAGCTGTTTTTT. It encodes CASSPGGLTGELFF.